This T cell receptor beta chain was found in a study of T cells in Graves' hyperthyroidism and ophthalmopathy. Turning to the study itself: Sampling of peripheral blood happened at initial diagnosis, prior to any treatment.

Study outcomes and limitations: Median prediction lead before ophthalmopathy onset was 5 to 7 months with the model.

This clonotype was seen ten or more times. Its antigen is undetermined. RNA transcripts provided the source from which TCR beta CDR3 regions were amplified. With the HTBI primer set, the TCR CDR3 went through a first round of RT-PCR. Each CDR3 protein is one row after TCRdb ran MiXCR on the multiplex PCR reads. The sample lists approximately 640,000 distinct CDR3 sequences; around 15% were seen once. Germline V lookup: CDR1 SGHAT, CDR2 FQNNGV. This CDR3 region has 14 residues. V lost 5 bases, J lost 0 bases, and 9 bases lay in between. Isolation of PBMCs was performed on 8.5 to 10 ml fresh peripheral blood.

The chain is built from TRBV11-2 and TRBJ2-3; no definite D call. Sequencing was done on a sample of blood. This clonotype was sampled from a woman in her twenties or thirties with Graves' hyperthyroidism. CDR3 DNA: TGTGCCAGCAGCCCCGGTCCTAGCACAGATACGCAGTATTTT. This gives the protein CASSPGPSTDTQYF.